A selection of T cell receptor beta chains follows, all from one sample in a study of T cells in Graves' hyperthyroidism and ophthalmopathy. One entry per CDR3 protein, called by TCRdb with MiXCR from the multiplex PCR reads. The sample holds around 440,000 distinct CDR3 sequences, approximately 14% seen once. The sample consisted of blood. The receptors originated from a woman between 18 and 30 years old with Graves' hyperthyroidism. Each CDR3 is given with its conserved first and last residue. D genes are given only for firm matches. Where a row states a size, it is once, few, many or the class of an expanded clone; other rows omit it.

j_gene | v_gene | d_gene | abundance | CDR3nt | CDR3aa
TRBJ2-3 | TRBV4-3 | TRBD2 | - | TGCGCCAGCAGCCAAGAACTAGCGGGGAATAAAGATACGCAGTATTTT | CASSQELAGNKDTQYF
TRBJ1-2 | TRBV19 | - | few | TGTGCCAGTAGTATTAATGGCGGAGACTATGGCTACACCTTC | CASSINGGDYGYTF
TRBJ1-2 | TRBV27 | TRBD1 | - | TGTGCCAGCGGGACAGGGGGCTATGGCTACACCTTC | CASGTGGYGYTF
TRBJ1-5 | TRBV19 | TRBD1 | - | TGTGCCAGTAGCCCGGGACAGGGGGCAAATCAGCCCCAGCATTTT | CASSPGQGANQPQHF
TRBJ2-1 | TRBV6-5 | TRBD2 | - | TGTACCAGCAGTTTTAGCGGGGGGGCCTACAATGAGCAGTTCTTC | CTSSFSGGAYNEQFF
TRBJ2-1 | TRBV6-2/TRBV6-3 | - | many | TGTGCCAGCAGTTACTCGGGCACTATCTCTGAGCAGTTCTTC | CASSYSGTISEQFF
TRBJ1-5 | TRBV2 | - | many | TGTGCCAGCAGTGCGGGGGGCATTCAGCCCCAGCATTTT | CASSAGGIQPQHF
TRBJ1-2 | TRBV28 | - | many | TGTGCCAGCAGTCCAGGGGTATCTGGCTACACCTTC | CASSPGVSGYTF
TRBJ2-3 | TRBV5-1 | - | few | TGCGCCAGCAGCTTGCATGACACGGCTAGCACAGATACGCAGTATTTT | CASSLHDTASTDTQYF
TRBJ2-1 | TRBV2 | TRBD2 | many | TGTGCCAGCAGCCTCGGGGCGGGAGGGAATGAGCAGTTCTTC | CASSLGAGGNEQFF
TRBJ1-5 | TRBV28 | - | many | TGTGCCAGCAGTAAACGCCGGACGGGGAGGAATCAGCCCCAGCATTTT | CASSKRRTGRNQPQHF
TRBJ2-7 | TRBV6-1 | TRBD1 | - | TGTGCCAGCAGCCACCGGACAGGGGTGGGGTGCGAGCAGTACTTC | CASSHRTGVGCEQYF
TRBJ1-5 | TRBV12-3/TRBV12-4 | TRBD1 | many | TGTGCCAGCAGTCCGACAGGGGCTAGTCAGCCCCAGCATTTT | CASSPTGASQPQHF
TRBJ2-6 | TRBV5-1 | - | many | TGCGCCAGCAGCTTGACGGCAATCCCGGGACCTTCAGCCAACGTCCTGACTTTC | CASSLTAIPGPSANVLTF
TRBJ2-1 | TRBV5-6 | TRBD2 | - | TGTGCCAGCAGCTTGGGAATTAGCGGGAGGGCGAGTAATGAGCAGTTCTTC | CASSLGISGRASNEQFF
TRBJ2-7 | TRBV5-1 | TRBD2 | - | TGCGCCAGCAGCGCTAAACTAGCGGGGGGGCCCCACGAGCAGTACTTC | CASSAKLAGGPHEQYF
TRBJ2-2 | TRBV15 | - | - | TGTGCCACCAGCATCTTTGAGGGAACCGGGGAGCTGTTTTTT | CATSIFEGTGELFF
TRBJ1-1 | TRBV19 | - | - | TGTGCCAGTAGTATCAGGCAGAACACTGAAGCTTTCTTT | CASSIRQNTEAFF
TRBJ1-6 | TRBV4-3 | - | - | TGCGCCAGCAGCCAGGATATGGGTCCGCCCCTCCACTTT | CASSQDMGPPLHF
TRBJ2-1 | TRBV3-1 | - | many | TGTGCCAGCAGCCAAGACGGGGGAAATGAGCAGTTCTTC | CASSQDGGNEQFF
TRBJ2-7 | TRBV7-9 | - | few | TGTGCCAGCAGCTCGGCCAGGGGTAGGCCCTACGAGCAGTACTTC | CASSSARGRPYEQYF
TRBJ2-7 | TRBV9 | TRBD1 | many | TGTGCCAGCAGCGTAAGCCAGGGGGCCGCCGAGCAGTACTTC | CASSVSQGAAEQYF
TRBJ2-1 | TRBV11-3 | TRBD2 | many | TGTGCCAGCAGCTTAGATAGCGGGAGCTCCTACAATGAGCAGTTCTTC | CASSLDSGSSYNEQFF
TRBJ1-1 | TRBV19 | - | few | TGTGCCAGTAGTATGGGCAGGGTGGTCACTGAAGCTTTCTTT | CASSMGRVVTEAFF
TRBJ2-5 | TRBV7-9 | - | many | TGTGCCAGCAGCTTTGCAGGGGCTCTTAGATTAGAGACCCAGTACTTC | CASSFAGALRLETQYF
TRBJ2-1 | TRBV20-1 | TRBD2 | many | TGCAGTGCTAGAGCTAGCGGGGCCTACAATGAGCAGTTCTTC | CSARASGAYNEQFF
TRBJ2-7 | TRBV28 | TRBD2 | few | TGTGCCAGTCGAGGGACTAGTACCTACGAGCAGTACTTC | CASRGTSTYEQYF
TRBJ2-5 | TRBV2 | - | few | TGTGCCAGCAGCGCTTTCTTAAAGGGAGGCCAAGAGACCCAGTACTTC | CASSAFLKGGQETQYF
TRBJ2-1 | TRBV6-1 | TRBD1 | - | TGTGCCAGCCTCCCCGGGACAGGTTTTTACAATGAGCAGTTCTTC | CASLPGTGFYNEQFF
TRBJ2-5 | TRBV27 | TRBD1 | many | TGTGCCAGCAGTTCACTACCTTTGGGACAGGGTTATGAGACCCAGTACTTC | CASSSLPLGQGYETQYF
TRBJ1-5 | TRBV2 | TRBD1 | many | TGTGCCAGCAGCCCGGACAGGGGTGATCAGCCCCAGCATTTT | CASSPDRGDQPQHF
TRBJ1-1 | TRBV7-2 | - | few | TGTGCCAGCAGCTTAAGGACAGACACTGAAGCTTTCTTT | CASSLRTDTEAFF
TRBJ2-2 | TRBV18 | - | many | TGCGCCAGCAGCCCCCGGACGGTCAACACCGGGGAGCTGTTTTTT | CASSPRTVNTGELFF
TRBJ2-1 | TRBV12-3/TRBV12-4 | TRBD2 | many | TGTGCCAGCAGCAAAGGGACTAGCGGGGTTTACAATGAGCAGTTCTTC | CASSKGTSGVYNEQFF
TRBJ2-1 | TRBV6-1 | TRBD1 | many | TGTGCCAGCAGTGGGCGGACAGGGGGAAATGAGCAGTTCTTC | CASSGRTGGNEQFF
TRBJ1-4 | TRBV7-8 | - | - | TGTGCCAGCAGCCCCACCCCCGGCCTAGCACATAATGAAAAACTGTTTTTT | CASSPTPGLAHNEKLFF
TRBJ1-5 | TRBV4-1 | - | - | TGCGCCAGCAGCCAAGAAGTTGTGCGACAGGACAATCAGCCCCAGCATTTT | CASSQEVVRQDNQPQHF
TRBJ1-2 | TRBV28 | TRBD1 | many | TGTGCCAGCAGCGTAGGGGGCGCTAACTATGGCTACACCTTC | CASSVGGANYGYTF
TRBJ1-1 | TRBV6-2/TRBV6-3 | - | few | TGTGCCAGCAGTTACTACGCAGGGGTTTCGAACACTGAAGCTTTCTTT | CASSYYAGVSNTEAFF
TRBJ2-7 | TRBV11-2 | TRBD2 | - | TGTGCCAGCAGCACCGGGGAGGGGACCTACGAGCAGTACTTC | CASSTGEGTYEQYF
TRBJ2-7 | TRBV5-1 | TRBD1 | - | TGCGCCAGCAGGGTGTGGACAGGGAACGAGCAGTACTTC | CASRVWTGNEQYF
TRBJ2-6 | TRBV19 | - | few | TGTGCCAGTAGTATCGAGGCCTCTGGGGCCAACGTCCTGACTTTC | CASSIEASGANVLTF
TRBJ2-5 | TRBV28 | TRBD1 | many | TGTGCCAGCAGGAGCACCCGGGACAGCCATTATGAGACCCAGTACTTC | CASRSTRDSHYETQYF
TRBJ1-1 | TRBV7-2 | - | - | TGTGCCAGCAGCTTAGTTCGGGAGACTGAAGCTTTCTTT | CASSLVRETEAFF
TRBJ2-2 | TRBV12-3/TRBV12-4 | - | few | TGTGCCAGCAGTTCCCACGGGGGGCTGTACACCGGGGAGCTGTTTTTT | CASSSHGGLYTGELFF
TRBJ2-4 | TRBV28 | TRBD2 | many | TGTGCCAGCAGTTTGTTCGCGGGGGGGGACATTCAGTACTTC | CASSLFAGGDIQYF
TRBJ1-6 | TRBV6-1 | - | - | TGTGCCAGCAGTGAAGTTATAGGGACGAATTCACCCCTCCACTTT | CASSEVIGTNSPLHF
TRBJ1-1 | TRBV5-1 | - | many | TGCGCCAGCAGCTCCAACAGGATGGGGTACACTGAAGCTTTCTTT | CASSSNRMGYTEAFF
TRBJ2-1 | TRBV7-2 | - | many | TGTGCCAGCAGCTTACGGATCGGTCCCCCGGGGCATGAGCAGTTCTTC | CASSLRIGPPGHEQFF
TRBJ2-7 | TRBV6-1 | TRBD1 | many | TGTGCCAGCAGTACCGACAGGGAATCGGTATACGAGCAGTACTTC | CASSTDRESVYEQYF
TRBJ2-7 | TRBV2 | TRBD2 | many | TGTGCCAGCAGGCGGGGGACGCTTAGCTACGAGCAGTACTTC | CASRRGTLSYEQYF
TRBJ2-5 | TRBV20-1 | TRBD1 | few | TGCAGTGCCATTATGTATCAGGGGGTGTACCAAGAGACCCAGTACTTC | CSAIMYQGVYQETQYF